The present T cell receptor (beta chain) was sequenced within a study of somatic mutations in cytotoxic T cells in rheumatoid arthritis. Generated by immunoSEQ multiplex PCR, the TCRdb table keeps only in-frame clones and is missing some. The sample has under 20,000 clones; 80% are singletons. CDR3 size: 13 residues. V was pared by 3 bases and J by 4 bases, with 1 base of the junction left unmatched. Germline CDR1 and CDR2: MNHEY and SMNVEV (reference sequence). Sequencing used CD8+ T cells sorted from blood. The sequence derives from an adult with rheumatoid arthritis. The chain recombines TRBV27 with TRBJ1-2; 8 bases fit TRBD1. The CDR3 here is CASSLTGVYGYTF. The CDR3, as DNA: TGTGCCAGCAGTTTGACAGGGGTCTATGGCTACACCTTC.